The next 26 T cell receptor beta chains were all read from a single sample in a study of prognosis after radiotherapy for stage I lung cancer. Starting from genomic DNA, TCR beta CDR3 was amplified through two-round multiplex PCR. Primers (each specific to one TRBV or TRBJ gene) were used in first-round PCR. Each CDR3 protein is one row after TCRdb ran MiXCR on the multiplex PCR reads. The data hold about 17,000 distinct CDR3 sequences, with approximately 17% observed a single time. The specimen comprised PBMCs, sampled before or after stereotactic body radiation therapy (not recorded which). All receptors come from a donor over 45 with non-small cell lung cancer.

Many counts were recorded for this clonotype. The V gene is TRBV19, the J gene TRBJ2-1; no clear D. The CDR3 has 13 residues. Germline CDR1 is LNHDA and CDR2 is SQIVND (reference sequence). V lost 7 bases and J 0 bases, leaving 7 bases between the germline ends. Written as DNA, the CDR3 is TGTGCCAGTAAATTGCGCTCCTACAATGAGCAGTTCTTC. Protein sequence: CASKLRSYNEQFF.

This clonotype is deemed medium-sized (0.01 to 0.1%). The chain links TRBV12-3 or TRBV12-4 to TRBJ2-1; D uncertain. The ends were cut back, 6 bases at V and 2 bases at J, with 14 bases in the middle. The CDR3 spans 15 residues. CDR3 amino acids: CASRDRSGPYNEQFF. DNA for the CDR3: TGTGCCAGCAGAGACCGTTCAGGCCCCTACAATGAGCAGTTCTTC.

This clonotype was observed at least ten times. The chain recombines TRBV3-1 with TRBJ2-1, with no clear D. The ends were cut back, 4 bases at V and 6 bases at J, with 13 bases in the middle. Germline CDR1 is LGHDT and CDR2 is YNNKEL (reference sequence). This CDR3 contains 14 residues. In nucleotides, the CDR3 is TGTGCCAGCAGCCTCGTGACCGTGAGCAATGAGCAGTTCTTC. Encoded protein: CASSLVTVSNEQFF.

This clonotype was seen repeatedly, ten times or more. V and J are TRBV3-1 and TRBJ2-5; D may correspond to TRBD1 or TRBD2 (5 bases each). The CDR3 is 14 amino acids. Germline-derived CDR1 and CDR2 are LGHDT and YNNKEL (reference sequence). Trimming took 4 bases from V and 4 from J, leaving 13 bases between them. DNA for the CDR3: TGTGCCAGCAGCCTAGGGACGGTCCGAGAGACCCAGTACTTC. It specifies CASSLGTVRETQYF.

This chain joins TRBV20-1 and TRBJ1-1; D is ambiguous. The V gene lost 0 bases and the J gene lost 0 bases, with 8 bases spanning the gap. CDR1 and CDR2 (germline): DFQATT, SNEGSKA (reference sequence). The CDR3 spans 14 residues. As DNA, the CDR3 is TGCAGTGCTAGAGATGACGTCCTGAACACTGAAGCTTTCTTT. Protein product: CSARDDVLNTEAFF.

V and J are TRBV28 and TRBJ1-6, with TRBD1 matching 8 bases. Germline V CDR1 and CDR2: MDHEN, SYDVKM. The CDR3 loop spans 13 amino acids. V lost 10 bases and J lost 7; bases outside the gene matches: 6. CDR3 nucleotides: TGTGCCACGGACAGGGCGGGAAATTCACCCCTCCACTTT. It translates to CATDRAGNSPLHF.

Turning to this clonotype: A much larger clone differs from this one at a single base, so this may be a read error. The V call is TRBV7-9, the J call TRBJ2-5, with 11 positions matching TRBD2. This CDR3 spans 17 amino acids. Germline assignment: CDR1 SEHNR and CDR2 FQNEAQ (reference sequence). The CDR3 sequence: CAITPGGLAGGQDTQYF. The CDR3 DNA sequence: TGTGCCATCACTCCCGGGGGCCTAGCGGGGGGACAAGATACCCAGTACTTC.

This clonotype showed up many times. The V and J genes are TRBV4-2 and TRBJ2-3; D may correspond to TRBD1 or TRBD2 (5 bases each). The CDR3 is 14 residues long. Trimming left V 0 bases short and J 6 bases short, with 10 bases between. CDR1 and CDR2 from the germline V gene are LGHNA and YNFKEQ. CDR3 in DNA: TGTGCCAGCAGCCAAGAAAGAGGGACCGATACGCAGTATTTT. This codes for CASSQERGTDTQYF.

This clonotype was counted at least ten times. The CDR3 loop is CASSSQSAPYEQYV. The CDR3, as DNA: TGTGCCAGCAGCTCACAAAGCGCACCCTACGAGCAGTACGTC. The chain carries TRBV7-7 and TRBJ2-7; no firm D call. With 4 bases removed from V and 2 bases from J, the gap between germline ends came to 12 bases. The CDR3 has 14 residues. Germline CDR1 reads SSHAT; CDR2 reads FNYEAQ (reference sequence).

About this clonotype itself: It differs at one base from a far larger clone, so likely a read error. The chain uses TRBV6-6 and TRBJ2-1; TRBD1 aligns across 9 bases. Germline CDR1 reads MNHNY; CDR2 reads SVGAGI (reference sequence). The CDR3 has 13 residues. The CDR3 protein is CASSYSDRGEQSF. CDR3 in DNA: TGTGCCAGCAGTTACTCGGACAGGGGTGAGCAGTCCTTC.

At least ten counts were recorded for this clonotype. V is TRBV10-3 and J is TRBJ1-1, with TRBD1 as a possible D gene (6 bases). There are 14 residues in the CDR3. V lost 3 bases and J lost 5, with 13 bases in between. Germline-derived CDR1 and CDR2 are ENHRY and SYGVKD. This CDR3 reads CAISDPHRATEAFF. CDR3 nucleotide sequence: TGTGCCATCAGTGATCCCCACAGGGCGACTGAAGCTTTCTTT.

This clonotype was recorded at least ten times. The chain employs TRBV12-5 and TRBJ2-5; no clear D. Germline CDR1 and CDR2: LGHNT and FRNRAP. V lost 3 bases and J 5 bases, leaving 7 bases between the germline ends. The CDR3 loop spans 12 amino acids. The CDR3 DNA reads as TGTGCTAGTGGTTTCCGGGTCGAGACCCAGTACTTC. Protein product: CASGFRVETQYF.

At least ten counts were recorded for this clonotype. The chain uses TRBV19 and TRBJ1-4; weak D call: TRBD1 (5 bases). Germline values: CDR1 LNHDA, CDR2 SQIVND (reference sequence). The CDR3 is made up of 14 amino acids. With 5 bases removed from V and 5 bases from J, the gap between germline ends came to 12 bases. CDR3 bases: TGTGCCAGTAGTCCCCCAGGGAAGAATGAAAAACTGTTTTTT. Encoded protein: CASSPPGKNEKLFF. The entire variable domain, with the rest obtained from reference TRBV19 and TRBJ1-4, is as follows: DGGITQSPKYLFRKEGQNVTLSCEQNLNHDAMYWYRQDPGQGLRLIYYSQIVNDFQKGDIAEGYSVSREKKESFPLTVTSAQKNPTAFYLCASSPPGKNEKLFFGSGTQLSVL.

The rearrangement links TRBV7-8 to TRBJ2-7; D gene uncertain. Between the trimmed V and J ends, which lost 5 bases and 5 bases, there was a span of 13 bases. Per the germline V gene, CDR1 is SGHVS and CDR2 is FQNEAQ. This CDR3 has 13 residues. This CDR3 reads CASSALLGNEQYF. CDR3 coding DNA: TGTGCCAGCAGCGCCTTGTTAGGGAACGAGCAGTACTTC.

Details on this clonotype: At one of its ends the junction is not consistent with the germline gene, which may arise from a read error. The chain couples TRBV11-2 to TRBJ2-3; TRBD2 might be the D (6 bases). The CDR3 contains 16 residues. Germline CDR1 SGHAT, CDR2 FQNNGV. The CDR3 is CANSTGAGSSTDTQYF. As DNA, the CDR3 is TGTGCCAACAGCACCGGGGCCGGGAGTAGCACAGATACCCAGTATTTT.

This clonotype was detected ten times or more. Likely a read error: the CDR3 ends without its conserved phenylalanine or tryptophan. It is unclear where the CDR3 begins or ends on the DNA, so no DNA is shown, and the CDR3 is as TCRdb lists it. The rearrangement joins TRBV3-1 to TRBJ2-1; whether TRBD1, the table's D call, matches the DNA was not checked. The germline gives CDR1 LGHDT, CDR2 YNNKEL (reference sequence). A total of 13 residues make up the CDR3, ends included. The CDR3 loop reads CASSQGGQTPPRV.

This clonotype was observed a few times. CDR3 bases: TGTGCCAGCGGTCGGGACATGGGCTCACCCCTCCACTTT. Protein sequence: CASGRDMGSPLHF. The chain joins TRBV2 to TRBJ1-6; TRBD1 is a possible D gene (6 bases). CDR1 SNHLY and CDR2 FYNNEI come from the germline V gene. The V end was cut by 8 bases, the J end by 10 bases, with 15 bases between. CDR3 length equals 13 residues. The full variable domain, its missing parts supplied by reference TRBV2 and TRBJ1-6, is EPEVTQTPSHQVTQMGQEVILRCVPISNHLYFYWYRQILGQKVEFLVSFYNNEISEKSEIFDDQFSVERPDGSNFTLKIRSTKLEDSAMYFCASGRDMGSPLHFGNGTRLTVT.

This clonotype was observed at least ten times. The DNA for the CDR3 is TGCAGTGCTAGAAACGTCAGGGTGGACACTGAAGCTTTCTTT. Its protein product is CSARNVRVDTEAFF. The chain combines TRBV20-1 with TRBJ1-1, with TRBD1 as a possible D gene (5 bases). Trimming took 2 bases from V and 3 from J, leaving 13 bases between them. CDR3 length equals 14 residues. In germline, CDR1 is DFQATT, CDR2 SNEGSKA (reference sequence).

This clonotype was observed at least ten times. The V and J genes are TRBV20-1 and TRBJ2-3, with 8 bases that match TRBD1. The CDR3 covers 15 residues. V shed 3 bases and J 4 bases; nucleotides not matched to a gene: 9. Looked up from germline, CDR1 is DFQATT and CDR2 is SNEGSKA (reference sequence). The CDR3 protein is CSASGQGKGADTQYF. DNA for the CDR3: TGCAGTGCTAGCGGACAGGGTAAAGGCGCAGATACGCAGTATTTT.

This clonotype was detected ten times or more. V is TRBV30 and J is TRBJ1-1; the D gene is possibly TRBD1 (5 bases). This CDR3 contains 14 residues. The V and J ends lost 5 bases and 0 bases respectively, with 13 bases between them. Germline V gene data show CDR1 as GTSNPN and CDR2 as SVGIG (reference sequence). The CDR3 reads CAWGPGHLNTEAFF. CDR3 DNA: TGTGCCTGGGGCCCCGGACACTTGAACACTGAAGCTTTCTTT.

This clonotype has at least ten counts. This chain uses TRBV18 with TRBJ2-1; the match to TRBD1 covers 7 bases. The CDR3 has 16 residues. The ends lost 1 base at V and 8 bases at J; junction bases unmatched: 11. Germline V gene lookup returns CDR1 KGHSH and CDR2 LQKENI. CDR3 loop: CASSPRRIGTGDEQFF. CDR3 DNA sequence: TGTGCCAGCTCACCACGACGAATCGGTACAGGGGATGAGCAGTTCTTC.

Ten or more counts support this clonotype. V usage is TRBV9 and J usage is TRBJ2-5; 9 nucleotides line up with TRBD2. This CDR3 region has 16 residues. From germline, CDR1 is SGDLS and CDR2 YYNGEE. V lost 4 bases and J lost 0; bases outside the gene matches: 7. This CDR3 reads CASSPGLAMYQETQYF. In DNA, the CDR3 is TGTGCCAGCAGCCCAGGACTAGCGATGTACCAAGAGACCCAGTACTTC. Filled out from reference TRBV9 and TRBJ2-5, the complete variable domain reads DSGVTQTPKHLITATGQRVTLRCSPRSGDLSVYWYQQSLDQGLQFLIQYYNGEERAKGNILERFSAQQFPDLHSELNLSSLELGDSALYFCASSPGLAMYQETQYFGPGTRLLVL.

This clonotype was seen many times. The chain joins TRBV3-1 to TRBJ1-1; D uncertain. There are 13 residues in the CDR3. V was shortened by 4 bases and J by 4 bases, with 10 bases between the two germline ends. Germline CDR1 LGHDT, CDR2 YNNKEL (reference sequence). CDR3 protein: CASSLREGTEAFF. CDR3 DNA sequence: TGTGCCAGCAGCCTAAGGGAGGGCACTGAAGCTTTCTTT.

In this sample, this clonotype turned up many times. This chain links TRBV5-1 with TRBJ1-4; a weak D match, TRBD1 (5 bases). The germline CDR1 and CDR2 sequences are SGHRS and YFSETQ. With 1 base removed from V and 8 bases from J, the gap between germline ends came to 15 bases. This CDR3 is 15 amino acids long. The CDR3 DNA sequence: TGCGCCAGCAGCTTGTTCCGGGGCAATGAGGAAAAACTGTTTTTT. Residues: CASSLFRGNEEKLFF.

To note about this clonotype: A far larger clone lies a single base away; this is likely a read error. The CDR3 protein is CASSSTDRGPYVQYF. The CDR3 nucleotides are TGTGCCAGCAGTTCGACGGACAGGGGGCCCTACGTGCAGTACTTC. The V and J genes are TRBV6-2 or TRBV6-3 and TRBJ2-7; 11 bases align to TRBD1. The CDR3 length is 15 residues. Germline lookup yields CDR1 MNHEY and CDR2 SVGEGT.

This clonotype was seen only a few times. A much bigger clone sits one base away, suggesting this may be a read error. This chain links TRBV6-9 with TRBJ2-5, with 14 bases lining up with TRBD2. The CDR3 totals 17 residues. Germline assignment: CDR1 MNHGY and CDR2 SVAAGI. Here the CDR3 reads CASSWGLAGVGQETQHF. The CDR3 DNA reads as TGTGCCAGCAGTTGGGGACTAGCGGGAGTAGGACAAGAGACCCAGCACTTC.